Listed below are T cell receptor beta chains from one sample, sequenced in a study of somatic mutations in cytotoxic T cells in rheumatoid arthritis. Profiled with immunoSEQ multiplex PCR; TCRdb holds only in-frame clones, not every one. The profile shows approximately 24,000 clones, roughly 70% of them singletons. Sample: CD8+ T cells sorted from blood. All receptors derive from a woman between 18 and 30 years old in good health. The CDR3 runs from the conserved cysteine through the conserved F or W. Fields, in order: D gene, J gene, clone size, V gene, CDR3 protein, CDR3 DNA. A D gene is named only where the DNA matches it firmly. Not every row has a clone size; where given, it reads once, few, many or a size class.

>-|TRBJ1-1|-|TRBV5-6
CASSLGGGHLTEAFF
TGTGCCAGCAGCCTGGGAGGAGGGCATCTAACTGAAGCTTTCTTT
>TRBD1|TRBJ2-2|-|TRBV5-1
CATRRTGLEGELFF
TGCGCCACCCGACGGACAGGGCTTGAAGGGGAGCTGTTTTTT
>-|TRBJ2-7|once|TRBV6-5
CASSYSEGGYEQYF
TGTGCCAGCAGTTACTCAGAGGGGGGCTACGAGCAGTACTTC
>-|TRBJ2-1|few|TRBV11-2
CASSLDFGLGSYNEQFF
TGTGCCAGCAGCTTAGATTTCGGACTGGGCTCCTACAATGAGCAGTTCTTC
>-|TRBJ1-2|-|TRBV4-2
CASSQDPGSYGYTF
TGTGCCAGCAGCCAAGATCCAGGATCCTATGGCTACACCTTC
>TRBD2|TRBJ2-1|once|TRBV29-1
CSVEEGLAAYNEQFF
TGCAGCGTTGAAGAAGGACTAGCGGCCTACAATGAGCAGTTCTTC
>TRBD2|TRBJ2-1|-|TRBV27
CASSGGSSYNEQFF
TGTGCCAGCAGCGGCGGGAGCTCCTACAATGAGCAGTTCTTC
>-|TRBJ1-5|-|TRBV27
CASSLGNQPQHF
TGTGCCAGCAGTTTAGGCAATCAGCCCCAGCATTTT
>TRBD1|TRBJ1-4|-|TRBV9
CASSSDRNREKLFF
TGTGCCAGCAGCTCGGACAGGAATCGTGAAAAACTGTTTTTT
>-|TRBJ1-4|-|TRBV4-1
CASSHPSPGSGEKLFF
TGCGCCAGCAGCCACCCCTCTCCTGGGAGTGGTGAAAAACTGTTTTTT
>-|TRBJ1-1|few|TRBV9
CASSVGGSMNTEAFF
TGTGCCAGCAGCGTAGGCGGCAGCATGAACACTGAAGCTTTCTTT
>-|TRBJ2-3|-|TRBV7-8
CASSPRWDTQYF
TGTGCCAGCAGCCCGAGGTGGGATACGCAGTATTTT
>-|TRBJ1-2|-|TRBV2
CASSEVEIYGYTF
TGTGCCAGCAGTGAGGTGGAGATCTATGGCTACACCTTC
>TRBD2|TRBJ2-7|-|TRBV27
CASSLTSLPAYEQYF
TGTGCCAGCAGTTTGACTAGCCTCCCTGCCTACGAGCAGTACTTC
>TRBD2|TRBJ2-3|-|TRBV28
CASSLRDYHTDTQYF
TGTGCCAGCAGCCTTCGGGACTACCACACAGATACGCAGTATTTT
>-|TRBJ1-4|-|TRBV27
CASSFLATNEKLFF
TGTGCCAGCAGTTTTTTGGCAACTAATGAAAAACTGTTTTTT
>TRBD1|TRBJ1-5|-|TRBV27
CASSFRGGNQPQHF
TGTGCCAGCAGTTTCAGGGGGGGCAATCAGCCCCAGCATTTT
>-|TRBJ1-1|few|TRBV7-8
CASSDLSRTTEAFF
TGTGCCAGCAGCGATCTATCCCGAACCACTGAAGCTTTCTTT
>TRBD2|TRBJ2-1|few|TRBV2
CASSSGDSGYNEQFF
TGTGCCAGCTCCAGCGGGGACTCGGGCTACAATGAGCAGTTCTTC
>-|TRBJ2-1|-|TRBV19
CASRTQGLSYNEQFF
TGTGCCAGTAGGACACAGGGTCTCTCCTACAATGAGCAGTTCTTC
>-|TRBJ2-3|few|TRBV21-1
CASSKVQTSGGRDTQYF
TGTGCCAGCAGCAAAGTCCAGACTAGCGGGGGCCGGGATACGCAGTATTTT
>TRBD1|TRBJ2-3|-|TRBV7-7
CASSFGTGVGDTQYF
TGTGCTAGCAGCTTTGGGACAGGGGTAGGAGATACGCAGTATTTT
>-|TRBJ2-2|once|TRBV28
CASTSQAGELFF
TGTGCCAGCACCTCCCAGGCCGGGGAGCTGTTTTTT
>-|TRBJ1-2|-|TRBV30
CAWSDRQDYFYGYTF
TGTGCCTGGAGTGACCGACAGGACTACTTCTATGGCTACACCTTC
>-|TRBJ1-4|few|TRBV19
CASSMTRDTHNEKLFF
TGTGCCAGTAGTATGACCCGGGACACGCATAATGAAAAACTGTTTTTT
>-|TRBJ1-1|-|TRBV4-1
CASSQDAGSNTEAFF
TGCGCCAGCAGCCAAGACGCAGGGTCGAACACTGAAGCTTTCTTT
>-|TRBJ2-7|-|TRBV4-1
CASSQALQTYEQYF
TGCGCCAGCAGCCAAGCCCTGCAGACCTACGAGCAGTACTTC
>-|TRBJ2-1|-|TRBV28
CASSFRTAYNEQFF
TGTGCCAGCAGTTTTAGGACAGCCTACAATGAGCAGTTCTTC
>TRBD2|TRBJ2-1|-|TRBV5-1
CASSLWSSGVYNEQFF
TGCGCCAGCAGCTTGTGGTCTAGCGGGGTTTACAATGAGCAGTTCTTC
>TRBD2|TRBJ2-3|-|TRBV27
CASSLAGLGDTQYF
TGTGCCAGCAGTCTAGCGGGGCTTGGAGATACGCAGTATTTT
>-|TRBJ2-3|-|TRBV18
CASSMARRGSTDTQYF
TGTGCCAGCTCAATGGCCCGGCGGGGAAGCACAGATACGCAGTATTTT
>TRBD1|TRBJ2-5|-|TRBV18
CASSPQGANPKETQYF
TGTGCCAGCTCACCGCAGGGGGCAAATCCCAAAGAGACCCAGTACTTC